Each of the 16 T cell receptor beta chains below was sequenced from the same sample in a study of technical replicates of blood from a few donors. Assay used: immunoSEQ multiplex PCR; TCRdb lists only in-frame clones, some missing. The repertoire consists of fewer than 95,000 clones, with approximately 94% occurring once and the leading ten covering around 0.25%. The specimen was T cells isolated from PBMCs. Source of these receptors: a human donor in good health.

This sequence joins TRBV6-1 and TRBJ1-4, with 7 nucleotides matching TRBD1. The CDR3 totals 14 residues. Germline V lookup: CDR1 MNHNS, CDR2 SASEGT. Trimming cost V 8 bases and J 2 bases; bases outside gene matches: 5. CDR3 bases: TGTGCCAGCGGATTACAGGGGACTAATGAAAAACTGTTTTTT. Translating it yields CASGLQGTNEKLFF.

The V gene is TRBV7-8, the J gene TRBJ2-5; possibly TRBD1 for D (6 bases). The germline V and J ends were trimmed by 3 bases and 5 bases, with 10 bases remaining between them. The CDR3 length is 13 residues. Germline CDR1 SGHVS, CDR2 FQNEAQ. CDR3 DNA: TGTGCCAGCAGCTTGGGGGCGGAGGAGACCCAGTACTTC. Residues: CASSLGAEETQYF.

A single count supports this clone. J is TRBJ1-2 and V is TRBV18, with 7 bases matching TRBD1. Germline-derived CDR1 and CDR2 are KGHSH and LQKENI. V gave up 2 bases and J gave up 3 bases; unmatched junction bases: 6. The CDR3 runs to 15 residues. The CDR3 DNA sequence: TGTGCCAGCTCACCATCAACCGGGACAGACTATGGCTACACCTTC. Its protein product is CASSPSTGTDYGYTF.

CDR3 sequence: CASSQGLRTSGSLDTQYF. The CDR3 DNA sequence: TGCGCCAGCAGCCAAGGTTTGAGGACTAGCGGGAGTCTCGATACGCAGTATTTT. The gene calls are TRBV4-1 and TRBJ2-3; 13 nucleotides line up with TRBD2. CDR3 size: 18 residues. After removal of 1 base from V and 6 bases from J, the junction contained 10 bases not matched to a gene. Germline V lookup: CDR1 MGHRA, CDR2 YSYEKL.

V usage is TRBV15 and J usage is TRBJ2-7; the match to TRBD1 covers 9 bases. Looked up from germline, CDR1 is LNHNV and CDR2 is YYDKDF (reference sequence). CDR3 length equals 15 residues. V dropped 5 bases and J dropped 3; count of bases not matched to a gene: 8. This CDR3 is CATSRLEDRGYEQYF. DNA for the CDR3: TGTGCCACCAGCCGTCTTGAGGACAGGGGCTACGAGCAGTACTTC.

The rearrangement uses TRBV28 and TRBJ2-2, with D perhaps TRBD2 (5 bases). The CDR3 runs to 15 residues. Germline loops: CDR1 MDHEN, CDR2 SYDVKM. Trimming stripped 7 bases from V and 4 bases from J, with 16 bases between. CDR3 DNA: TGTGCCAGCACCCCAAGAGGGCGCGGCACCGGGGAGCTGTTTTTT. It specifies CASTPRGRGTGELFF.

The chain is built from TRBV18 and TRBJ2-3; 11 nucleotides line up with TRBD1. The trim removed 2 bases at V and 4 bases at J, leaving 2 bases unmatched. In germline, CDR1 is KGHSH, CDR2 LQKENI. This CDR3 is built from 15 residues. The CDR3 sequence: CASSPGQGAPDTQYF. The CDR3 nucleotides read TGTGCCAGCTCACCAGGACAGGGGGCCCCAGATACGCAGTATTTT.

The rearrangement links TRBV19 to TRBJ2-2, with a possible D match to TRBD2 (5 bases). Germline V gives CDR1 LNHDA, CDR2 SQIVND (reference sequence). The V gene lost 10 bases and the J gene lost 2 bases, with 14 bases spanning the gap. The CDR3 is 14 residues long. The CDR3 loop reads CATAGGLNTGELFF. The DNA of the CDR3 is TGTGCCACCGCGGGTGGGCTAAACACCGGGGAGCTGTTTTTT.

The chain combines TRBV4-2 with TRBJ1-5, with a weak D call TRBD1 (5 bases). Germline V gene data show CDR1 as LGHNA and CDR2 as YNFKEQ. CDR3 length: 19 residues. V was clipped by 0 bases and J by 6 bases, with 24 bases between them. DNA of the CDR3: TGTGCCAGCAGCCAAGATCTGAAGCAGGGCGGCTTTGTGAGTCAGCCCCAGCATTTT. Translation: CASSQDLKQGGFVSQPQHF.

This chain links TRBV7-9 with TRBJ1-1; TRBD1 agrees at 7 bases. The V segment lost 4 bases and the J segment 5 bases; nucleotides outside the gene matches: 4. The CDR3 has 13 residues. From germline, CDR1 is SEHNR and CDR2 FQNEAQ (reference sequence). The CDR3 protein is CASSSTGVTEAFF. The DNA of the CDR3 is TGTGCCAGCAGCTCAACAGGGGTGACTGAAGCTTTCTTT.

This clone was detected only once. The CDR3 is CASKGQAGFTEAFF. In DNA, the CDR3 is TGTGCCAGTAAAGGACAGGCAGGTTTCACTGAAGCTTTCTTT. The J gene is TRBJ1-1, the V gene TRBV19; 7 bases are a match to TRBD1. CDR1 LNHDA and CDR2 SQIVND come from the germline V gene (reference sequence). The CDR3 extends over 14 amino acids. Trimming cost V 7 bases and J 4 bases; bases outside gene matches: 9.

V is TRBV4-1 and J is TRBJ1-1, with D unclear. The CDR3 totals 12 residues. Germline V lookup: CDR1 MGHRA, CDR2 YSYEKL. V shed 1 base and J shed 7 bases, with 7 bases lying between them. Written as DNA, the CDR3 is TGCGCCAGCAGCCAAGTCGGAGGTGAAGCTTTCTTT. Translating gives CASSQVGGEAFF.

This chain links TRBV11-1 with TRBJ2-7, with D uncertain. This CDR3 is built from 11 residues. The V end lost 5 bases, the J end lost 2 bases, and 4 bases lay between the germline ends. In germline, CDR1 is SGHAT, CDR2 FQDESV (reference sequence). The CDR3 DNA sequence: TGTGCCAGCAGCGAGGCCTACGAGCAGTACTTC. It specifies CASSEAYEQYF.

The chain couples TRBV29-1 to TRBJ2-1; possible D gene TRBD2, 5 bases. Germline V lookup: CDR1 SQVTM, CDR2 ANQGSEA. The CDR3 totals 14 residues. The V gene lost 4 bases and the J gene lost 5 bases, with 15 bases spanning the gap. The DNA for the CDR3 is TGCAGCGTTGTCCGAGATACGGGGAACAATGAGCAGTTCTTC. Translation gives CSVVRDTGNNEQFF.

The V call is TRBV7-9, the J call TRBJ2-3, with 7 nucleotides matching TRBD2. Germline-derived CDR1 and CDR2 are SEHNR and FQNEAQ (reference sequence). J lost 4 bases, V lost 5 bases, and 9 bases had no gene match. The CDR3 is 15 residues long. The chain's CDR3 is CASSLPGGRADTQYF. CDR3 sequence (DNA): TGTGCCAGCAGCCTGCCGGGAGGTCGGGCAGATACGCAGTATTTT.

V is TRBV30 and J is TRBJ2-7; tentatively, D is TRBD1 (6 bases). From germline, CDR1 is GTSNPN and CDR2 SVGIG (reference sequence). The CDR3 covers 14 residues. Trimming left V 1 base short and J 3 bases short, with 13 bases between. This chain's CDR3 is CAWSARDTLYEQYF. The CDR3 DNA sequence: TGTGCCTGGAGTGCCCGGGACACCCTCTACGAGCAGTACTTC.